Following are 25 T cell receptor beta chains from one sample sequenced in a study of blood T cells in healthy people across ages. The authors ran a second PCR of 7 to 11 cycles using a sample-barcoded 5' primer and a J-beta primer mix. TCRdb called the 5' RACE reads again in MiXCR, with one record for every CDR3 protein. The sample consists of some 1,500,000 distinct CDR3 sequences, about 42% of them appearing once. The sequenced sample consisted of blood. These receptors were collected from a woman between 18 and 29 years old in good health.

The V and J genes are TRBV29-1 and TRBJ1-1; D remains unclear. CDR1 is SQVTM, CDR2 ANQGSEA, per germline. V was clipped by 6 bases and J by 5 bases, with 13 bases between them. CDR3 length equals 12 residues. The CDR3 DNA reads as TGCAGCGTAGACGCGTGGCAGACTGAAGCTTTCTTT. Encoded protein: CSVDAWQTEAFF.

The chain links TRBV27 to TRBJ2-7; 7 nucleotides agree with TRBD1. CDR1 and CDR2 from the germline V gene are MNHEY and SMNVEV (reference sequence). CDR3 size: 13 residues. V dropped 6 bases and J dropped 7; count of bases not matched to a gene: 9. The CDR3 is CASRQGSYNEQYF. CDR3 sequence (DNA): TGTGCCAGCAGACAGGGGTCCTACAATGAGCAGTACTTC.

In this sample, this clonotype turned up many times. The chain couples TRBV7-9 to TRBJ1-2, with 10 nucleotides matching TRBD1. This CDR3 is 15 amino acids long. Germline lookup yields CDR1 SEHNR and CDR2 FQNEAQ (reference sequence). V lost 0 bases to trimming and J lost 4 bases; unmatched junction nucleotides: 2. In DNA, the CDR3 is TGTGCCAGCAGCTTAGCGCGGGACAGGGGCTATGGCTACACCTTC. Protein product: CASSLARDRGYGYTF.

This chain joins TRBV18 and TRBJ2-7, with D perhaps given as TRBD1 or TRBD2 (5 bases each). Trimming removed 6 bases at V and 0 bases at J, with 15 bases between. The length of the CDR3 is 15 residues. CDR1 and CDR2 (germline): KGHSH, LQKENI. This CDR3 is CASSELKGSSYEQYF. CDR3 nucleotide sequence: TGTGCCAGCTCGGAATTGAAGGGGAGCTCCTACGAGCAGTACTTC.

This chain joins TRBV5-6 and TRBJ2-5; 7 positions match TRBD1. With the DNA end fitting TRBJ2-7 better, the J assignment may be wrong. Germline V gene lookup returns CDR1 SGHDT and CDR2 YYEEEE. CDR3 length: 14 residues. The CDR3 DNA follows: TGTGCCAGCAGCCACGTACAGGGGCCCTACGAGCAGTACTTC. Protein sequence: CASSHVQGPYEQYF.

This clonotype was seen a few times. The chain recombines TRBV7-9 with TRBJ1-2, with D unresolved. The germline V gene has CDR1 SEHNR and CDR2 FQNEAQ (reference sequence). The length of the CDR3 is 15 residues. Trimming left V 1 base short and J 5 bases short, with 14 bases between. The CDR3 nucleotides are TGTGCCAGCAGCTTAGGCGGGGAAGCGCAGTATGGCTACACCTTC. As protein: CASSLGGEAQYGYTF.

This clonotype appeared a few times. The chain joins TRBV15 to TRBJ1-2; D is uncertain. The CDR3 runs 14 residues. In germline, CDR1 is LNHNV, CDR2 YYDKDF (reference sequence). Trimming removed 7 bases from V and 8 bases from J, with 20 bases in between. The DNA for the CDR3 is TGTGCCACCAATCCCCGCAGGTCCCCTTGGGGCTACACCTTC. It codes for CATNPRRSPWGYTF.

A single count supports this clonotype. The rearrangement joins TRBV7-2 to TRBJ2-5, with D maybe TRBD1 (5 bases). The CDR3 is 14 residues long. Germline V gives CDR1 SGHTA, CDR2 FQGNSA. The V end was cut by 5 bases, the J end by 7 bases, with 17 bases between. CDR3 in amino acids: CASSVAVSQGTQYF. CDR3 nucleotide sequence: TGTGCCAGCAGCGTGGCGGTCTCCCAGGGGACCCAGTACTTC.

As regards this clonotype: A read error may account for a junction end that differs from germline. The chain carries TRBV14 and TRBJ2-7, with 8 bases fitting TRBD2. Per germline, CDR1 SGHDN and CDR2 FVKESK. There are 17 residues in the CDR3. CDR3 region: CANSQDLAGGVTYEQYF. In DNA form, the CDR3 reads TGTGCCAACAGCCAAGATCTTGCCGGGGGGGTTACCTACGAGCAGTACTTC.

This clonotype has a handful of counts. The chain uses TRBV7-9 and TRBJ2-4; D not certain. The germline V and J ends were trimmed by 5 bases and 2 bases, with 10 bases remaining between them. The germline CDR1 and CDR2 sequences are SEHNR and FQNEAQ (reference sequence). The CDR3 is 14 residues long. The CDR3 region has the DNA TGTGCCAGCAGCCCGGCTGTAACCAAAAACATTCAGTACTTC. As protein: CASSPAVTKNIQYF.

The chain links TRBV11-1 to TRBJ2-1, with TRBD1 matching 10 bases. The J call is doubtful: the DNA matches TRBJ2-7 better. Germline V gene data show CDR1 as SGHAT and CDR2 as FQDESV (reference sequence). The CDR3 has 14 residues. CDR3 nucleotides: TGTGCCAGCAGCGGGGACAGGGGCTACAATGAGCAGTACTTC. Translating it yields CASSGDRGYNEQYF.

The genes are TRBV12-3 or TRBV12-4 and TRBJ2-5, with 7 bases fitting TRBD1. V was pared by 8 bases and J by 4 bases, with 10 bases of the junction left unmatched. This CDR3 has 14 residues. In DNA form, the CDR3 reads TGTGCCAGCGGTCCAGGGACAGTGCTAGAGACCCAGTACTTC. Translating it yields CASGPGTVLETQYF.

The table lists this clonotype with a count of one. The rearrangement links TRBV12-3 or TRBV12-4 to TRBJ2-5; D possibly corresponds to TRBD2 (6 bases). The CDR3 is 15 amino acids. Trimming removed 2 bases from V and 9 bases from J, with 19 bases in between. The CDR3 sequence: CASSLRRDGGSPQYF. CDR3 DNA: TGTGCCAGCAGTTTAAGGAGGGACGGTGGTAGTCCCCAGTACTTC.

The table lists this clonotype with a few counts. The chain is built from TRBV5-1 and TRBJ2-7; no reliable D call. V lost 4 bases and J 6 bases, leaving 14 bases between the germline ends. CDR1 and CDR2 (germline): SGHRS, YFSETQ. This CDR3 is 13 amino acids long. The CDR3 bases are TGCGCCAGCAGCCCCCAATGGGTTCGCGAGCAGTACTTC. This translates into CASSPQWVREQYF.

A word on this clonotype: This could be a read error, since a much larger clone is one nucleotide away. This chain links TRBV7-2 with TRBJ2-5, with 10 bases lining up with TRBD2. With the DNA end fitting TRBJ2-7 better, the J assignment may be wrong. There are 18 residues in the CDR3. From germline, CDR1 is SGHTA and CDR2 FQGNSA. CDR3 residues: CASSLVLRLAGEFYEQYF. CDR3 nucleotides: TGTGCCAGCAGCTTAGTGCTTCGGCTAGCGGGAGAGTTTTACGAGCAGTACTTC.

The rearrangement uses TRBV4-2 and TRBJ2-7; no definite D call. The germline V gene has CDR1 LGHNA and CDR2 YNFKEQ. This CDR3 spans 15 amino acids. The V and J ends lost 4 bases and 3 bases respectively, with 16 bases between them. The CDR3 spells CASSLTSGLDYEQYF. The CDR3 coding sequence is TGTGCCAGCAGCCTGACTTCCGGCCTAGACTACGAGCAGTACTTC.

This clonotype came up many times. This chain uses TRBV9 with TRBJ1-2; the D gene is possibly TRBD1 (6 bases). V lost 4 bases and J lost 4, with 14 bases in between. This CDR3 is 14 amino acids long. CDR1 is SGDLS and CDR2 is YYNGEE in the germline V gene. CDR3 loop: CASSRQDSGYGYTF. CDR3 nucleotide sequence: TGTGCCAGCAGCAGACAGGACTCCGGCTATGGCTACACCTTC.

This chain links TRBV6-1 with TRBJ2-1, with 8 bases matching TRBD1. CDR3 length: 17 residues. The germline gives CDR1 MNHNS, CDR2 SASEGT. V lost 6 bases and J lost 0; bases outside the gene matches: 10. The CDR3 nucleotides read TGTGCCAGCAGCCGGACAGGGTATATCGGCTCCTACAATGAGCAGTTCTTC. Translated, it gives CASSRTGYIGSYNEQFF.

This clonotype was seen just once. V and J are TRBV28 and TRBJ2-3, with 7 bases fitting TRBD2. This CDR3 comprises 14 residues. From germline, CDR1 is MDHEN and CDR2 SYDVKM. Unmatched junction bases numbered 9, after V lost 7 bases and J lost 5 bases. This chain's CDR3 is CASKTAGVLDTQYF. The CDR3 DNA is TGTGCCAGCAAGACTGCGGGAGTTCTAGATACGCAGTATTTT.

V is TRBV20-1 and J is TRBJ2-7, with 13 bases matching TRBD2. V lost 2 bases, J lost 2 bases, and 9 bases stayed unmatched. The CDR3 runs 17 residues. Looked up from germline, CDR1 is DFQATT and CDR2 is SNEGSKA (reference sequence). CDR3 sequence reads: CSARSPGLAGPTYEQYF. CDR3 nucleotides: TGCAGTGCTAGATCTCCGGGACTAGCGGGGCCCACCTACGAGCAGTACTTC.

The chain recombines TRBV29-1 with TRBJ2-1, with D possibly being TRBD1 (6 bases). The DNA end lines up better with TRBJ2-7; the J call may be wrong. This CDR3 comprises 14 residues. From germline, CDR1 is SQVTM and CDR2 ANQGSEA. CDR3 sequence (DNA): TGCAGCGCAGATCGTGGGGGCGGATACAATGAGCAGTACTTC. This translates into CSADRGGGYNEQYF.

This clonotype was seen only a few times. J is TRBJ2-2 and V is TRBV4-1; D is possibly TRBD1 or TRBD2 (5 bases each). This CDR3 contains 14 residues. V shed 4 bases and J shed 6 bases, with 12 bases lying between them. The V gene's germline CDR1 is MGHRA and CDR2 YSYEKL. CDR3 sequence (DNA): TGCGCCAGCAGCCTAAAGTTGGGGGCCGGGGAGCTGTTTTTT. It codes for CASSLKLGAGELFF.

This clonotype was seen only a few times. The gene calls are TRBV6-1 and TRBJ1-4; D not certain. The germline gives CDR1 MNHNS, CDR2 SASEGT. The CDR3 loop spans 14 amino acids. The V gene lost 6 bases and the J gene lost 13 bases, with 21 bases spanning the gap. CDR3 DNA sequence: TGTGCCAGCAGGCCGGCAGAAAGGCCGGTGGGACTGTTTTTT. This gives the protein CASRPAERPVGLFF.

Only a few counts were recorded for this clonotype. This chain connects TRBV24-1 to TRBJ2-1, with a weak D call TRBD2 (6 bases). The V end lost 3 bases, the J end lost 5 bases, and 19 bases lay between the germline ends. CDR1 KGHDR and CDR2 SFDVKD come from the germline V gene. The CDR3 runs 17 residues. CDR3 sequence reads: CATSDPRGPRRDNEQFF. The CDR3 DNA is TGTGCCACCAGTGATCCGCGGGGACCCCGCCGGGACAATGAGCAGTTCTTC.

This rearrangement joins TRBV20-1 to TRBJ2-5, with D maybe TRBD2 (5 bases). The tail of the sequence fits TRBJ2-7 better, so the J call may be wrong. The CDR3 consists of 14 residues. Per the germline V gene, CDR1 is DFQATT and CDR2 is SNEGSKA (reference sequence). The CDR3 spells CSATHTGRAYEQYF. DNA of the CDR3: TGCAGTGCTACACACACTGGGAGAGCCTACGAGCAGTACTTC.